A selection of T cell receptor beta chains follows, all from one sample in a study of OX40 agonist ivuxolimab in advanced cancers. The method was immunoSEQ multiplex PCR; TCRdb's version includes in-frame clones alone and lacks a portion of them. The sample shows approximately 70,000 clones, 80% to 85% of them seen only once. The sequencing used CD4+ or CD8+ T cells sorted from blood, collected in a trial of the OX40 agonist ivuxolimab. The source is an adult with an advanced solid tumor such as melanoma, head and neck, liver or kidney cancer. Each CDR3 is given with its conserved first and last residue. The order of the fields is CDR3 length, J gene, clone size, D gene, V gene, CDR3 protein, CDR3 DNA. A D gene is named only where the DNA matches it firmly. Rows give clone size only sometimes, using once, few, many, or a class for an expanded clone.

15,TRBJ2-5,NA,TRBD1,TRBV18,CASSAPGQPLGTQYF,TGTGCCAGCTCAGCACCGGGACAGCCTCTGGGGACCCAGTACTTC
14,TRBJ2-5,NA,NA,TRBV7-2,CASSPMGVEETQYF,TGTGCCAGCAGCCCTATGGGGGTGGAGGAGACCCAGTACTTC
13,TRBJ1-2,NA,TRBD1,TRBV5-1,CASSPGQGYGYTF,TGCGCCAGCAGCCCGGGACAGGGGTATGGCTACACCTTC
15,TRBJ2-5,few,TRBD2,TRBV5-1,CASSLVAGVAETQYF,TGCGCCAGCAGCTTGGTTGCGGGGGTGGCGGAGACCCAGTACTTC
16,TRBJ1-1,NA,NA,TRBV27,CASSLSMGEIPTEAFF,TGTGCCAGCAGTTTATCGATGGGGGAGATTCCCACTGAAGCTTTCTTT
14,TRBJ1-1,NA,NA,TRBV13,CASSLDRVGTEAFF,TGTGCCAGCAGCTTAGACAGGGTCGGAACTGAAGCTTTCTTT
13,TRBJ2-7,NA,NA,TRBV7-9,CASSSIESYEQYF,TGTGCCAGCAGTTCGATAGAATCCTACGAGCAGTACTTC
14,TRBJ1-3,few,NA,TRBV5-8,CASSSGFSGNTIYF,TGTGCCAGCAGCTCAGGGTTTTCTGGAAACACCATATATTTT
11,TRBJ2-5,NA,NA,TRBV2,CASSVGTNQYF,TGTGCCAGCAGTGTCGGGACAAACCAGTACTTC
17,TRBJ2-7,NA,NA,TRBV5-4,CASSLGGRRTADHEQYF,TGTGCCAGCAGCTTGGGCGGCCGGAGGACAGCAGATCACGAGCAGTACTTC
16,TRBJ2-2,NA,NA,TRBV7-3,CASSLASPRGTGELFF,TGTGCCAGCAGCTTAGCTAGTCCTCGTGGCACCGGGGAGCTGTTTTTT
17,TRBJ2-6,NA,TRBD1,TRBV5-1,CASSLLGTGAGANVLTF,TGCGCCAGCAGCTTGCTTGGGACAGGGGCTGGGGCCAACGTCCTGACTTTC
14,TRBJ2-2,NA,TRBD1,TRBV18,CASSPDRGLGELFF,TGTGCCAGCTCACCCGACAGGGGCCTCGGGGAGCTGTTTTTT
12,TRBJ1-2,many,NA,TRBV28,CASSPPGYGYTF,TGTGCCAGCAGTCCCCCGGGTTATGGCTACACCTTC
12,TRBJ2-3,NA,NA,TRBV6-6,CASRTSGDTQYF,TGTGCCAGCAGAACCTCGGGCGATACGCAGTATTTT
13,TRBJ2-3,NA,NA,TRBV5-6,CASSLQTTDTQYF,TGTGCCAGCAGCTTACAAACCACAGATACGCAGTATTTT
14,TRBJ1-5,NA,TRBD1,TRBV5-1,CASSTGTVDQPQHF,TGCGCCAGCAGCACCGGGACAGTCGATCAGCCCCAGCATTTT
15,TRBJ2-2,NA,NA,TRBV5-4,CASSLDRDNTGELFF,TGTGCCAGCAGCCTTGACAGAGATAACACCGGGGAGCTGTTTTTT
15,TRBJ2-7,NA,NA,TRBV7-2,CASSLSWTAAYEQYF,TGTGCCAGCAGCTTATCTTGGACCGCTGCCTACGAGCAGTACTTC
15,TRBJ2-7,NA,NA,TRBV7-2,CASSPMGLLSYEQYF,TGTGCCAGCAGCCCAATGGGACTGCTCTCCTACGAGCAGTACTTC
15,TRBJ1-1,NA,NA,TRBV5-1,CASSERPAGDTEAFF,TGCGCCAGCAGCGAAAGGCCGGCCGGGGACACTGAAGCTTTCTTT
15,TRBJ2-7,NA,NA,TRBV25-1,CASSGRQAYSYEQYF,TGTGCCAGCAGTGGTCGACAGGCCTACTCCTACGAGCAGTACTTC
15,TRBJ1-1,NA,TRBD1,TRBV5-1,CASSSQGGRETEAFF,TGCGCCAGCAGCTCCCAGGGGGGGAGAGAGACTGAAGCTTTCTTT
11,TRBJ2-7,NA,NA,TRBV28,CASSGFYEQYF,TGTGCCAGCAGTGGGTTCTACGAGCAGTACTTC
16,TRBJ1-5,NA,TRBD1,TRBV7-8,CASSLRDRGYNQPQHF,TGTGCCAGCAGCTTACGGGACAGGGGGTACAATCAGCCCCAGCATTTT
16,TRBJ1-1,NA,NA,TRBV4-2,CASSQDLSAANTEAFF,TGTGCCAGCAGCCAAGATCTGTCGGCGGCGAACACTGAAGCTTTCTTT
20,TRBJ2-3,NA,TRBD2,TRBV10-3,CAISDISPGPSGRSTDTQYF,TGTGCCATCAGTGATATTTCGCCAGGTCCCAGCGGGAGATCGACAGATACGCAGTATTTT
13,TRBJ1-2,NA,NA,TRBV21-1,CASEVRVNYGYTF,TGTGCCAGCGAGGTACGGGTTAACTATGGCTACACCTTC
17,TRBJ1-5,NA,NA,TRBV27,CASSASFLPQGLQPQHF,TGTGCCAGCAGCGCTTCCTTCCTCCCACAGGGATTACAGCCCCAGCATTTT
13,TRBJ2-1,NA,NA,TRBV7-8,CASSLGIYNEQFF,TGTGCCAGCAGCTTAGGGATTTACAATGAGCAGTTCTTC
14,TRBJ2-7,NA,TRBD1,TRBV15,CATSRDRGSYEQYF,TGTGCCACCAGCAGGGACAGGGGCTCCTACGAGCAGTACTTC
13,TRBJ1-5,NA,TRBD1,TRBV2,CASSTTGSQPQHF,TGTGCCAGCAGTACGACAGGGTCCCAGCCCCAGCATTTT
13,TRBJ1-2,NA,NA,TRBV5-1,CASSLGWDYGYTF,TGCGCCAGCAGCTTGGGGTGGGACTATGGCTACACCTTC
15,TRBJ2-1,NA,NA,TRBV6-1,CASSPGTQSYNEQFF,TGTGCCAGCAGCCCCGGGACTCAGTCCTACAATGAGCAGTTCTTC
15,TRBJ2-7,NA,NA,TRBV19,CASSVTGFPSYEQYF,TGTGCCAGTAGTGTCACAGGGTTCCCTTCCTACGAGCAGTACTTC
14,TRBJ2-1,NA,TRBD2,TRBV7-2,CASSRTSGSYEQFF,TGTGCCAGCAGCCGGACTAGCGGGAGCTATGAGCAGTTCTTC